This T cell receptor (beta chain) stems from a study of CD8+ T cells in alopecia areata. Study background: After 6 to 18 months of tofacitinib, follow-up continued 6 months off drug. Broader study findings: Higher clonality and more expanded CD8+ clones appeared in lesional than normal scalp.

Extracted RNA was reverse transcribed, and the resulting cDNA served as sequencing template. Libraries were prepared by immunoSEQ multiplex PCR; TCRdb keeps only in-frame clonotypes and omits some of them. This table has 130,000 or so clones, approximately 49% appearing once. Researchers took lesional scalp punch biopsies and peripheral blood from people who were alopecia areata patients. PBMCs yielded sorted CD4+ and CD8+ T cells. On this clone: Its antigen remains unidentified.

This CDR3 has 15 residues. Trimming shortened V by 2 bases and J by 4 bases, and 13 bases separated the two germline ends. Germline CDR1 and CDR2: MGHRA and YSYEKL. The clonotype comes from a human donor with alopecia areata. This sample comprised CD8+ T cells sorted from blood, obtained at week 0. The chain couples TRBV4-1 to TRBJ2-3; possibly TRBD1 for D (5 bases). CDR3 in amino acids: CASSQRQGSPDTQYF. In DNA, the CDR3 is TGCGCCAGCAGCCAACGGCAGGGCTCACCAGATACGCAGTATTTT.